This entry is about one TCR beta chain. Antigen unknown. The data belong to a study of OX40 agonist ivuxolimab in advanced cancers. Whole-study findings and limits: The study did not work out the antigen specificity of the expanded peripheral T cells.

CDR3 length: 16 residues. Germline V gene sequence: CDR1 LGHNA, CDR2 YNFKEQ. Trimming at V came to 4 bases and at J to 7 bases, leaving 13 bases not matched to a gene. The table came from immunoSEQ multiplex PCR; TCRdb's copy has only in-frame clones and leaves some out. The profile shows fewer than 65,000 clones, roughly 86% of them singletons. The TCR was taken from an adult with an advanced solid tumor such as melanoma, head and neck, liver or kidney cancer. The sequencing used CD4+ or CD8+ T cells sorted from blood, collected in a trial of the OX40 agonist ivuxolimab. V gene TRBV4-2 combines with J gene TRBJ2-1, with 7 bases lining up with TRBD1. For the CDR3, the DNA is TGTGCCAGCAGCCGAGGGTCAGACAGGGCGAGGAATGAGCAGTTCTTC. This sequence encodes CASSRGSDRARNEQFF.